Each of the 13 T cell receptor beta chains below was sequenced from the same sample in a study of CD8 T cells in ankylosing spondylitis. These receptors have no identified antigens. TCRdb re-derived calls from the 5' RACE reads in MiXCR, one entry per CDR3 protein. The sample has roughly 670,000 distinct CDR3 sequences; roughly 19% are singletons. Whole-study findings and limits: Ankylosing spondylitis blood seemed to carry a telltale TCR beta motif made of several highly homologous variants.

Input material: blood, either unsorted or a sorted T cell fraction (not recorded which). Receptor source: a male donor with ankylosing spondylitis.

The V and J genes are TRBV5-8 and TRBJ2-5, with 8 nucleotides matching TRBD1. Per germline, CDR1 SGHTS and CDR2 YDEGEE. The CDR3 has 15 residues. Losses at the gene ends were 4 bases for V and 1 base for J; bases not matched to a gene: 6. The CDR3 sequence is CASSAGTGVQETQYF. The CDR3 bases are TGTGCCAGCAGCGCAGGGACAGGAGTCCAAGAGACCCAGTACTTC.

This clonotype was observed a handful of times. V and J are TRBV5-1 and TRBJ1-2; 9 positions agree with TRBD1. The germline V gene encodes CDR1 SGHRS and CDR2 YFSETQ. This CDR3 region has 13 residues. Trimming cost V 4 bases and J 7 bases; bases outside gene matches: 5. DNA of the CDR3: TGCGCCAGCAGCCTACGACAGGGGGGTGGCTACACCTTC. This gives the protein CASSLRQGGGYTF.

The V and J genes are TRBV10-3 and TRBJ2-1; 7 bases match TRBD2. V lost 6 bases and J lost 6; bases outside the gene matches: 8. CDR3 length: 14 amino acids. CDR1 and CDR2 from the germline V gene are ENHRY and SYGVKD. CDR3 coding DNA: TGTGCCATCAGCCCTACTAGCGACTCCAATGAGCAGTTCTTC. Amino acids: CAISPTSDSNEQFF.

The CDR3 DNA sequence: TGCAGCGTTGAAGTTGGGACAGGGGACTATGGCTACACCTTC. Translation: CSVEVGTGDYGYTF. The rearrangement uses TRBV29-1 and TRBJ1-2; 10 bases match TRBD1. V was clipped by 1 base and J by 3 bases; unmatched bases: 2. CDR3 length: 14 residues. Germline CDR1 SQVTM, CDR2 ANQGSEA.

CDR3 sequence reads: CASSQSGGKRSYEQYF. CDR3 DNA: TGTGCCAGCAGCCAATCTGGGGGCAAACGCTCCTACGAGCAGTACTTC. This rearrangement joins TRBV16 to TRBJ2-7; D possibly corresponds to TRBD1 (6 bases). This CDR3 has 16 amino acids. Germline V gives CDR1 KGHSY, CDR2 FQNENV. Trimming stripped 0 bases from V and 0 bases from J, with 12 bases between.

The sample holds a few counts of this clonotype. The J gene is TRBJ2-2, the V gene TRBV5-1; D could derive from TRBD1 or TRBD2 (5 bases each). This CDR3 is built from 15 residues. V lost 2 bases and J 6 bases, leaving 14 bases between the germline ends. Germline V gene data show CDR1 as SGHRS and CDR2 as YFSETQ. CDR3 bases: TGCGCCAGCAGCTTTGGGGGAACGGTGGCCGGGGAGCTGTTTTTT. Protein sequence: CASSFGGTVAGELFF.

The J gene is TRBJ2-2, the V gene TRBV7-9, with 9 bases matching TRBD1. Germline CDR1 reads SEHNR; CDR2 reads FQNEAQ (reference sequence). This CDR3 has 17 residues. The V segment lost 5 bases and the J segment 1 base; nucleotides outside the gene matches: 8. CDR3 loop: CASSPSPGQGNTGELFF. As DNA, the CDR3 is TGTGCCAGCAGCCCATCGCCGGGACAGGGGAACACCGGGGAGCTGTTTTTT.

Ten or more counts support this clonotype. The gene calls are TRBV5-1 and TRBJ2-3; the D is unclear. Germline CDR1 reads SGHRS; CDR2 reads YFSETQ. V was shortened by 3 bases and J by 4 bases, with 6 bases between the two germline ends. The CDR3 length is 12 residues. The CDR3 protein is CASSSGSDTQYF. The CDR3 region has the DNA TGCGCCAGCAGCTCCGGTTCAGATACGCAGTATTTT. The whole variable domain, remainder taken from reference TRBV5-1 and TRBJ2-3, is KAGVTQTPRYLIKTRGQQVTLSCSPISGHRSVSWYQQTPGQGLQFLFEYFSETQRNKGNFPGRFSGRQFSNSRSEMNVSTLELGDSALYLCASSSGSDTQYFGPGTRLTVL.

A few counts support this clonotype. The chain is built from TRBV12-3 or TRBV12-4 and TRBJ2-1, with 8 positions matching TRBD2. CDR3 length equals 14 residues. J gave up 5 bases and V 7 bases, and 7 bases lay outside the gene matches. The chain's CDR3 is CASTLAGGDNEQFF. In nucleotides, the CDR3 is TGTGCCAGCACCTTGGCGGGAGGTGACAATGAGCAGTTCTTC.

V and J are TRBV7-8 and TRBJ2-6; 11 bases line up with TRBD2. Trimming removed 3 bases from V and 3 bases from J; junction bases left unmatched: 4. CDR1 is SGHVS and CDR2 is FQNEAQ in the germline V gene. The CDR3 is made up of 17 amino acids. CDR3 sequence (DNA): TGTGCCAGCAGCTTCTTAGCGGGAGGGCTTGGGGCCAACGTCCTGACTTTC. It is translated as CASSFLAGGLGANVLTF.

This clonotype was seen only a few times. The V gene is TRBV4-2, the J gene TRBJ1-2; the D is unclear. The ends were cut back, 4 bases at V and 8 bases at J, with 11 bases in the middle. Germline V gene sequence: CDR1 LGHNA, CDR2 YNFKEQ. CDR3 length equals 12 residues. CDR3 nucleotide sequence: TGTGCCAGCAGCCCTGCCCTTGGAGGCTACACCTTC. Protein: CASSPALGGYTF.

The V call is TRBV11-1, the J call TRBJ1-1; D remains ambiguous. This CDR3 has 14 residues. The germline V gene encodes CDR1 SGHAT and CDR2 FQDESV (reference sequence). The V and J ends lost 3 bases and 4 bases respectively, with 12 bases between them. The CDR3 DNA follows: TGTGCCAGCAGCTTTCCCGCGCCTAGCACTGAAGCTTTCTTT. Encoded protein: CASSFPAPSTEAFF.

DNA for the CDR3: TGTGCCAGCAGACTCACGGGAAACAATCAGCCCCAGCATTTT. Amino acid sequence: CASRLTGNNQPQHF. The chain recombines TRBV27 with TRBJ1-5; D gene uncertain. V lost 6 bases and J lost 3, with 12 bases in between. CDR1 is MNHEY, CDR2 SMNVEV, per germline (reference sequence). The CDR3 totals 14 residues.